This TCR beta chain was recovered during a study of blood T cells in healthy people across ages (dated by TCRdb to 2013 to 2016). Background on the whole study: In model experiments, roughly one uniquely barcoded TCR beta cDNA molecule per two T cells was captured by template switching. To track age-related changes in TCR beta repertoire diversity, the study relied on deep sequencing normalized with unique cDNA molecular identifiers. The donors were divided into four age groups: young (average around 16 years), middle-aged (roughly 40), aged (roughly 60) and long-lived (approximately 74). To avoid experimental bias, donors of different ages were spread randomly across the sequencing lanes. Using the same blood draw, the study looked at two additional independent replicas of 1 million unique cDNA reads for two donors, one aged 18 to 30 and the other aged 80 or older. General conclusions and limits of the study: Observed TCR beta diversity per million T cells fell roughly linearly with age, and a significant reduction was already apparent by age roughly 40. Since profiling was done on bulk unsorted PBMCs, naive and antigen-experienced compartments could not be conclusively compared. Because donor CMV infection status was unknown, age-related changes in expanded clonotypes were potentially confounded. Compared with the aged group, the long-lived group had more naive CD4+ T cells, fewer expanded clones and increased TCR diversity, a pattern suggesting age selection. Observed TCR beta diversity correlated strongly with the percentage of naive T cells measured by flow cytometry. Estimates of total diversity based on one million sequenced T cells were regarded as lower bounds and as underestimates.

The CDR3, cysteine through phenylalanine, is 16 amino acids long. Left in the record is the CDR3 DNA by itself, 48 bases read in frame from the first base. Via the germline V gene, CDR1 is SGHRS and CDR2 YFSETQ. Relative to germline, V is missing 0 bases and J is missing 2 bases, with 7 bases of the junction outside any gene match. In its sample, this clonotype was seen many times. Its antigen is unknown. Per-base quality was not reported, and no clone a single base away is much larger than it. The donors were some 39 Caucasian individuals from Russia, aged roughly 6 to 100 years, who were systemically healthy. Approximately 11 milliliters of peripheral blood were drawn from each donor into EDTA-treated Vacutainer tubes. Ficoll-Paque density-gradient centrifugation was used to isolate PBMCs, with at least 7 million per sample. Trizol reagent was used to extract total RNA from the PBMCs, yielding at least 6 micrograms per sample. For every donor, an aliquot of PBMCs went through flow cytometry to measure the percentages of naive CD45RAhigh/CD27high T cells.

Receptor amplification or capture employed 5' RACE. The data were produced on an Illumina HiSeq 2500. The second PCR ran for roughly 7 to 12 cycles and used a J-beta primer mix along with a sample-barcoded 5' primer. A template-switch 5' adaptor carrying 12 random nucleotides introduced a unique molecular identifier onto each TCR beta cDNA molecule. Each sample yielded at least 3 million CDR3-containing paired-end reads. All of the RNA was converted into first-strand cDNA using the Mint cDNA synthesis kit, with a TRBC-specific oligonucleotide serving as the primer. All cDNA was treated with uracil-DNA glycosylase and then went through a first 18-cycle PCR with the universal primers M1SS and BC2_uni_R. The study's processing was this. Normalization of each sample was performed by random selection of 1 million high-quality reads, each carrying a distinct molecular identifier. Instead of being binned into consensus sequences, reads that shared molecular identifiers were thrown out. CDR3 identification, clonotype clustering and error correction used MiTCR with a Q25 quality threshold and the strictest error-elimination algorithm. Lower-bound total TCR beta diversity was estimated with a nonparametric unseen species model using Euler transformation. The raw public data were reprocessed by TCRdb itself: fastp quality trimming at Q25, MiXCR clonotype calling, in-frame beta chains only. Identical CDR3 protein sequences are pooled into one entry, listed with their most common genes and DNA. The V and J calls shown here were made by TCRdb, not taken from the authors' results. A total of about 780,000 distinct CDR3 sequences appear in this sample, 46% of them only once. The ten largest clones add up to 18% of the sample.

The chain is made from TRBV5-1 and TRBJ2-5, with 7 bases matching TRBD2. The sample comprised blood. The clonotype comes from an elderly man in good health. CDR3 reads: CASSLVYREGQETQYF. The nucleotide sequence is TGCGCCAGCAGCTTGGTTTATAGGGAGGGGCAAGAGACCCAGTACTTC.